This TCR beta chain was identified in a study of T cell repertoires in ileal Crohn's disease. Study-level points and caveats: Sorted CD8 T cells held more high-frequency clones than CD4. Compared with non-smokers, active smokers at surgery showed more clonal expansions. Endoscopic recurrence occurred in every patient whose clonality exceeded 26.8%.

Clones were sequenced by immunoSEQ multiplex PCR, and TCRdb holds only the in-frame ones, with some missing. Of 15,000 to 20,000 clones in the sample, around nine tenths were seen once. Concerning this clone: Its antigen remains unknown.

The CDR3 loop spans 15 amino acids. V was trimmed by 2 bases and J by 2 bases, leaving 10 bases between them. The germline V gene has CDR1 KGHSH and CDR2 LQKENI. Sequencing was performed on ileal tissue. V gene TRBV18 combines with J gene TRBJ1-5, with D possibly TRBD1 on 5 matching bases. The clonotype was recovered from an adult with Crohn's disease. CDR3 coding DNA: TGTGCCAGCTCACCAGAGACAGCCCGCAATCAGCCCCAGCATTTT. This encodes CASSPETARNQPQHF.